Listed here is a single T cell receptor (beta chain). The antigen is not known. V lost 7 bases and J lost 2; bases outside the gene matches: 5. This CDR3 is 15 amino acids long. Per the germline V gene, CDR1 is SEHNR and CDR2 is FQNEAQ (reference sequence). This sample stems from a study of a mutant IDH1 vaccine in newly diagnosed glioma. Time point indicated: week 47, end of study. Every vaccination contained 300 ug of the mutant IDH1 20-mer peptide and was paired with topical imiquimod. Sequencing used immunoSEQ multiplex PCR; TCRdb keeps in-frame clones, though not all of them. The data contain some 49,000 clones, approximately 80% of them singletons.

V usage is TRBV7-9 and J usage is TRBJ2-3, with 11 bases that match TRBD2. This receptor was identified in a woman aged 40 to 49 with glioma. Some clones in this sample may be carry-over from other donors' samples. Sequencing was performed on PBMCs, taken from a glioma patient whose treatment included an IDH1 peptide vaccine. CDR3 sequence reads: CASNELAGDTDTQYF. Here the CDR3 DNA reads TGTGCCAGCAACGAACTAGCGGGGGACACAGATACGCAGTATTTT.